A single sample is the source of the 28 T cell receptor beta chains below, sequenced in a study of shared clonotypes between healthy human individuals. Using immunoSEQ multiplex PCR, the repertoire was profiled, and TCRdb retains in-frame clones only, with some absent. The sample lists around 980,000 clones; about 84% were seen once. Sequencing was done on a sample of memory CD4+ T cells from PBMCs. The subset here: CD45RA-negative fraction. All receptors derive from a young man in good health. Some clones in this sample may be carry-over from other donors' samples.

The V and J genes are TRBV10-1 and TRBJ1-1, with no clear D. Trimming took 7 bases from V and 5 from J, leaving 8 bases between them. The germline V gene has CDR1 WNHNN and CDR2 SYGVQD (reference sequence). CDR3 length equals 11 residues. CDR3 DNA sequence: TGCGCCAGCAAGGTTGGGACTGAAGCTTTCTTT. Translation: CASKVGTEAFF.

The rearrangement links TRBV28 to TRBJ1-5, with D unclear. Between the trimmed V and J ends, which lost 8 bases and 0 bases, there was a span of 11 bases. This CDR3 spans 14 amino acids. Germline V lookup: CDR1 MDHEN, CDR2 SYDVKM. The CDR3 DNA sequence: TGTGCCAGCGGGAAGGATACTAGCAATCAGCCCCAGCATTTT. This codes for CASGKDTSNQPQHF.

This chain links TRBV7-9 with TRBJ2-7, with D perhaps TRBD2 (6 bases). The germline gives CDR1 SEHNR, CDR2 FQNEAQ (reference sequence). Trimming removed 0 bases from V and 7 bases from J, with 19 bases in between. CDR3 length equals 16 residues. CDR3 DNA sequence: TGTGCCAGCAGCTTAGCGGGTGGAGCAGCCGCGGGGGAGCAGTACTTC. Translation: CASSLAGGAAAGEQYF.

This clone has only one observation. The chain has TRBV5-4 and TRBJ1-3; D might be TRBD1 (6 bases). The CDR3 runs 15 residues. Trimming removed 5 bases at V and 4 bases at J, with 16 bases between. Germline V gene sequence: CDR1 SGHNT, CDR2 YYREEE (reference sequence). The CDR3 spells CASSTKQGFGNTIYF. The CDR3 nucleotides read TGTGCCAGCAGTACTAAACAGGGCTTCGGAAACACCATATATTTT.

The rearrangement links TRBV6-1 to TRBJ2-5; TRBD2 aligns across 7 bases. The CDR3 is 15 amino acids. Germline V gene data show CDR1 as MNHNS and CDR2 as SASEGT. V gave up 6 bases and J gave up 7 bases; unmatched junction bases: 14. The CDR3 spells CASRGGTRTLGTQYF. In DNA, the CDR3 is TGTGCCAGCAGGGGAGGGACGAGGACATTGGGGACCCAGTACTTC.

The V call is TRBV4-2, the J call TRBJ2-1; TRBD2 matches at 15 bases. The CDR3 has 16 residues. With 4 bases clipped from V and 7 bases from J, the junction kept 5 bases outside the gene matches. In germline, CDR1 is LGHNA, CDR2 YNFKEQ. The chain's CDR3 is CASSPAGTSGRNEQFF. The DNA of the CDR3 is TGTGCCAGCAGCCCAGCCGGGACTAGCGGGAGGAATGAGCAGTTCTTC.

For the CDR3, the DNA is TGTGCCAGCACCCCCGGGACAGGCACCTACGAGCAGTACTTC. This translates into CASTPGTGTYEQYF. The chain joins TRBV6-1 to TRBJ2-7; 8 nucleotides line up with TRBD1. This CDR3 is 14 amino acids long. CDR1 MNHNS and CDR2 SASEGT come from the germline V gene. V trimming: 7 bases; J trimming: 2 bases; junction bases outside the gene matches: 7.

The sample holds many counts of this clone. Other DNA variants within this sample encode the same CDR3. In DNA, the CDR3 is TGTGCCAGCAGCTCAGAGACAGGGGTTTATGGCTACACCTTC. This codes for CASSSETGVYGYTF. The genes are TRBV7-9 and TRBJ1-2; TRBD1 matches 8 bases. V shed 4 bases, J shed 5 bases, and the junction held 6 bases outside the gene matches. The CDR3 consists of 14 residues. Germline V gene sequence: CDR1 SEHNR, CDR2 FQNEAQ (reference sequence).

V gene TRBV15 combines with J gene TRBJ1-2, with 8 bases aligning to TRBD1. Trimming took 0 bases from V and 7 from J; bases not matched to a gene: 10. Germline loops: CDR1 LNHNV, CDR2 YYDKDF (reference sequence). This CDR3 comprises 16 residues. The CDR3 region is CATSRDLAGGFGGYTF. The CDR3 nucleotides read TGTGCCACCAGCAGAGATCTGGCAGGGGGCTTTGGTGGCTACACCTTC.

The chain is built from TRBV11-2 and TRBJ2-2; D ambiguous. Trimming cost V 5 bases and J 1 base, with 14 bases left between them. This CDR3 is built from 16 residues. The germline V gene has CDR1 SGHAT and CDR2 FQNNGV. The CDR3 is CASSLRVIRNTGELFF. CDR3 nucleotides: TGTGCCAGCAGCCTACGGGTCATTCGGAACACCGGGGAGCTGTTTTTT.

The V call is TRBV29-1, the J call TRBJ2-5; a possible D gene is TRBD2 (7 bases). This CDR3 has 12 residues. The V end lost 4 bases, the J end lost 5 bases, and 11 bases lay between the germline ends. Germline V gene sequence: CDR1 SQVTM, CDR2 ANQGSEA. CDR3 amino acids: CSVVPGGETQYF. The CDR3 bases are TGCAGCGTTGTTCCGGGGGGCGAGACCCAGTACTTC.

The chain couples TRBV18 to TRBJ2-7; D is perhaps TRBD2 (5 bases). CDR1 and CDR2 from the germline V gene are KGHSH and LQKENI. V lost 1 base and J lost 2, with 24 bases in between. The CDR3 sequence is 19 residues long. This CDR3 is CASSPLPSTLSVPTYEQYF. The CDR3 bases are TGTGCCAGCTCACCACTTCCTAGCACCCTGTCGGTCCCGACCTACGAGCAGTACTTC.

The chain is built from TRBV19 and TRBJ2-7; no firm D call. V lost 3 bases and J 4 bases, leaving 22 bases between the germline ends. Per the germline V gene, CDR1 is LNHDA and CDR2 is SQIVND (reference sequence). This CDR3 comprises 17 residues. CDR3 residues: CASSILFPRQNEYEQYF. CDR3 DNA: TGTGCCAGTAGTATTCTCTTCCCCCGACAAAACGAGTACGAGCAGTACTTC.

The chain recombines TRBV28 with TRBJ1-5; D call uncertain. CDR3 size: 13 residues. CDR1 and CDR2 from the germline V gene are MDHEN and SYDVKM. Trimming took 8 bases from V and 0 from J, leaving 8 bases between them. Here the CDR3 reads CASARGSNQPQHF. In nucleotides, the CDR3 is TGTGCCAGCGCCCGCGGTAGCAATCAGCCCCAGCATTTT.

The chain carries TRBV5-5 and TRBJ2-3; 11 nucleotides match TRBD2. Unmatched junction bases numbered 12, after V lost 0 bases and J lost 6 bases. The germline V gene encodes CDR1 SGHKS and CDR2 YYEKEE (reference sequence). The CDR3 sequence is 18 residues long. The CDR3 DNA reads TGTGCCAGCAGCTTGGCGGTCCTAGCGGGAGGTTCATCGGATACGCAGTATTTT. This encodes CASSLAVLAGGSSDTQYF.

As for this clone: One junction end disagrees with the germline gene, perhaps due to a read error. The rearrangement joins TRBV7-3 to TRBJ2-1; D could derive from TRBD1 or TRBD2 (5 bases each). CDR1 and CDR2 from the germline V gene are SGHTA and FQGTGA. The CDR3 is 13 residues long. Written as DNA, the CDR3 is TGTGCCGGCAGCTTCTTTTGGGGGTCTGAGCAGTTCTTC. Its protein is CAGSFFWGSEQFF.

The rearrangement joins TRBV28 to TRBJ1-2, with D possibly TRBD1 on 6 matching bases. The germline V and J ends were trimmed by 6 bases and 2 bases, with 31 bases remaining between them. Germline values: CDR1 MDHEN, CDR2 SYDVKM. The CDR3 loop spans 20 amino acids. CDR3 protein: CASRGFEAVSLQGTNYGYTF. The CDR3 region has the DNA TGTGCCAGCAGGGGATTCGAAGCAGTCTCTCTACAGGGTACCAACTATGGCTACACCTTC.

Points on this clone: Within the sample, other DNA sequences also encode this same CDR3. As DNA, the CDR3 is TGTGCCTGGAGTCGAAATGAAAAACTGTTTTTT. It codes for CAWSRNEKLFF. The chain couples TRBV30 to TRBJ1-4; D gene unclear. The CDR3 has 11 amino acids. Trimming removed 2 bases at V and 5 bases at J, with 3 bases between. Germline CDR1 and CDR2: GTSNPN and SVGIG (reference sequence).

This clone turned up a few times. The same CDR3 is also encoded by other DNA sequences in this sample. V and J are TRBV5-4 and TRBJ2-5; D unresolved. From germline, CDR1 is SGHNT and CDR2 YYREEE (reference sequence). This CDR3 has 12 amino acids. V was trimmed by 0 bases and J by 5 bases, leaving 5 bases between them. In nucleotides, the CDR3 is TGTGCCAGCAGCTTGGGTCAGGAGACCCAGTACTTC. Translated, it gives CASSLGQETQYF.

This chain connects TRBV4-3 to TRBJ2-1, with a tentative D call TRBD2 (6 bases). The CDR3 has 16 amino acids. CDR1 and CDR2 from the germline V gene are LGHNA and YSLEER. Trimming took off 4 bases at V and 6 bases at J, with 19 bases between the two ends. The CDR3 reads CASSRSGVAEGNEQFF. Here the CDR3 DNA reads TGCGCCAGCAGCCGCTCGGGAGTAGCGGAAGGCAATGAGCAGTTCTTC.

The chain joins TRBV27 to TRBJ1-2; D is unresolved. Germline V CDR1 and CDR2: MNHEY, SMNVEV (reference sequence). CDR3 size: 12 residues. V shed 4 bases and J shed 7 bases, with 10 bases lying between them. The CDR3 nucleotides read TGTGCCAGCAGTTGTCAGGATTGTGGCTACACCTTC. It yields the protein CASSCQDCGYTF.

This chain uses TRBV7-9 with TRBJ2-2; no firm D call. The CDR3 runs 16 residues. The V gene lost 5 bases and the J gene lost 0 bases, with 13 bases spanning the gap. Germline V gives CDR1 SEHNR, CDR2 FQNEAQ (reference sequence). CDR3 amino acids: CASSGRPSSNTGELFF. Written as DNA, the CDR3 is TGTGCCAGCAGCGGAAGGCCCTCCTCGAACACCGGGGAGCTGTTTTTT.

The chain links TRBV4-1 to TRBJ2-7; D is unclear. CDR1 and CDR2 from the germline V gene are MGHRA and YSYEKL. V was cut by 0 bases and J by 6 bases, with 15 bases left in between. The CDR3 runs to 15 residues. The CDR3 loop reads CASSQEFYPWSEQYF. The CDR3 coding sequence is TGCGCCAGCAGCCAAGAGTTCTACCCTTGGAGCGAGCAGTACTTC.

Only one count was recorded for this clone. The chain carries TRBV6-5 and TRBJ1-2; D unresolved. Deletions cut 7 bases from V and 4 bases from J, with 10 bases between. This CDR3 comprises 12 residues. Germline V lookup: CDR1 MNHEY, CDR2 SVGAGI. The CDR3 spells CASKTEVYGYTF. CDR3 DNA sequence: TGTGCCAGCAAGACCGAGGTCTATGGCTACACCTTC.

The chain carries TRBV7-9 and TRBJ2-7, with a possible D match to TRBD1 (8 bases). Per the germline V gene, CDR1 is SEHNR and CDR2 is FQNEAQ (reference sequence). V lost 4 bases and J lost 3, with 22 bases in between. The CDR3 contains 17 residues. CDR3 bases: TGTGCCAGCAGCTCGGGAGGCTACAGGGGGTCAGACTACGAGCAGTACTTC. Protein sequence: CASSSGGYRGSDYEQYF.

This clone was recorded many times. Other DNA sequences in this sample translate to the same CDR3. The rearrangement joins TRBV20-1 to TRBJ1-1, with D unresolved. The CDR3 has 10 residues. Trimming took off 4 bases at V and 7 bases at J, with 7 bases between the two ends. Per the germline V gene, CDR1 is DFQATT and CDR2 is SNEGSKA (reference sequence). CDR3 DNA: TGCAGTGCTACCCGGGGTGAAGCTTTCTTT. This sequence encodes CSATRGEAFF.

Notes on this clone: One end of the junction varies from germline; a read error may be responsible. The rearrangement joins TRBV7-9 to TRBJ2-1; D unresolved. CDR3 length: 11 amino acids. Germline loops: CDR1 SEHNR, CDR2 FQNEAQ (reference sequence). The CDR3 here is CASSFVAEEFF. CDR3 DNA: TGTGCCAGCAGCTTTGTGGCTGAGGAGTTCTTC.

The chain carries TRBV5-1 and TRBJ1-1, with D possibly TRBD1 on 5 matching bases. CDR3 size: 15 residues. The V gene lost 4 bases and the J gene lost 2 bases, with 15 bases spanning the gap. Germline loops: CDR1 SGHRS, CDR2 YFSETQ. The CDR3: CASSLVPQGNTEAFF. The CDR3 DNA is TGCGCCAGCAGCCTAGTCCCCCAGGGAAACACTGAAGCTTTCTTT.